These 18 T cell receptor beta chains came from one sample sequenced in a study of Tregs in tolerant kidney transplant recipients. TCRdb's table, derived via immunoSEQ multiplex PCR, lists solely in-frame clones and lacks some. The repertoire holds around 78,000 clones, with less than 95% as singletons. Specimen: Tregs from blood, collected before the transplant. These receptors were taken from a human donor who received a combined kidney and bone marrow transplant.

This rearrangement joins TRBV5-1 to TRBJ1-3; D ambiguous. Germline V gene data show CDR1 as SGHRS and CDR2 as YFSETQ. The CDR3 spans 16 residues. Trimming stripped 0 bases from V and 3 bases from J, with 13 bases between. The CDR3 loop is CASSLARLSLGNTIYF. CDR3 coding DNA: TGCGCCAGCAGCTTGGCCAGGCTATCTCTTGGAAACACCATATATTTT.

The sample holds one count of this clone. Other DNA sequences within the sample encode an identical CDR3. The chain recombines TRBV7-2 with TRBJ2-7, with D possibly TRBD2 on 6 matching bases. The ends were cut back, 1 base at V and 2 bases at J, with 24 bases in the middle. Germline V lookup: CDR1 SGHTA, CDR2 FQGNSA. The CDR3 contains 19 residues. CDR3 in DNA: TGTGCCAGCAGCTTAGGTCTCGTTCTATCGGGAGAATTCCCCTACGAGCAGTACTTC. Translated: CASSLGLVLSGEFPYEQYF.

The chain is built from TRBV10-3 and TRBJ2-5, with D maybe TRBD2 (5 bases). V lost 0 bases and J lost 1, with 12 bases in between. The germline V gene encodes CDR1 ENHRY and CDR2 SYGVKD. This CDR3 is 16 amino acids long. The CDR3 reads CAISESTASPQETQYF. CDR3 DNA sequence: TGTGCCATCAGTGAGTCGACTGCTAGCCCCCAAGAGACCCAGTACTTC.

This chain uses TRBV6-1 with TRBJ2-1, with 7 bases identical to TRBD2. V lost 4 bases and J lost 2; bases outside the gene matches: 5. Germline-derived CDR1 and CDR2 are MNHNS and SASEGT. The CDR3 runs 15 residues. CDR3 residues: CASSVGGSAYNEQFF. CDR3 nucleotides: TGTGCCAGCAGTGTAGGCGGGAGTGCCTACAATGAGCAGTTCTTC.

This clone was recorded only once. This chain connects TRBV11-2 to TRBJ2-3, with TRBD2 identical over 12 bases. This CDR3 comprises 15 residues. Unmatched junction bases numbered 3, after V lost 3 bases and J lost 5 bases. Germline loops: CDR1 SGHAT, CDR2 FQNNGV. The CDR3 bases are TGTGCCAGCAGCTTGGTGACTAGCGGGGGAGATACGCAGTATTTT. As protein: CASSLVTSGGDTQYF. Drawing the rest from reference TRBV11-2 and TRBJ2-3, the complete variable domain is EAGVAQSPRYKIIEKRQSVAFWCNPISGHATLYWYQQILGQGPKLLIQFQNNGVVDDSQLPKDRFSAERLKGVDSTLKIQPAKLEDSAVYLCASSLVTSGGDTQYFGPGTRLTVL.

This chain joins TRBV28 and TRBJ1-6; 10 bases are a match to TRBD1. Trimming at V came to 8 bases and at J to 10 bases, leaving 2 bases not matched to a gene. This CDR3 region has 12 residues. Germline CDR1 MDHEN, CDR2 SYDVKM. CDR3: CASGTGDSPLHF. CDR3 coding DNA: TGTGCCAGCGGGACAGGGGACTCACCCCTCCACTTT.

This chain uses TRBV20-1 with TRBJ2-1, with unresolved D. V was shortened by 5 bases and J by 6 bases, with 8 bases between the two germline ends. Germline V lookup: CDR1 DFQATT, CDR2 SNEGSKA (reference sequence). This CDR3 comprises 11 residues. This CDR3 reads CSAYLGNEQFF. The CDR3 coding sequence is TGCAGTGCTTATCTAGGCAATGAGCAGTTCTTC.

This clone was picked up one time. This rearrangement joins TRBV7-2 to TRBJ2-7, with 7 positions matching TRBD2. The CDR3 covers 12 residues. V gave up 8 bases and J gave up 6 bases; unmatched junction bases: 7. Per germline, CDR1 SGHTA and CDR2 FQGNSA. The CDR3 is CASGTIFGEQYF. The CDR3 bases are TGTGCCAGCGGGACTATTTTTGGCGAGCAGTACTTC.

The chain links TRBV28 to TRBJ1-1, with a possible D match to TRBD1 (5 bases). CDR3 size: 13 residues. Germline CDR1 reads MDHEN; CDR2 reads SYDVKM. Between the trimmed V and J ends, which lost 2 bases and 4 bases, there was a span of 8 bases. The CDR3 sequence: CASSLMGGTEAFF. The CDR3 DNA follows: TGTGCCAGCAGTTTAATGGGGGGCACTGAAGCTTTCTTT.

The chain is built from TRBV23-1 and TRBJ1-1, with a possible D match to TRBD1 (5 bases). TRBV23-1 is an ORF, and what it does is uncertain. The V and J ends lost 0 bases and 1 base respectively, with 12 bases between them. The CDR3 has 16 residues. The chain's CDR3 is CASSQSGPSPNTEAFF. For the CDR3, the DNA is TGCGCCAGCAGTCAATCGGGGCCTTCTCCGAACACTGAAGCTTTCTTT.

J is TRBJ2-1 and V is TRBV9; D is ambiguous. The CDR3 contains 15 residues. Germline V gene data show CDR1 as SGDLS and CDR2 as YYNGEE. The V gene lost 3 bases and the J gene lost 7 bases, with 17 bases spanning the gap. In DNA, the CDR3 is TGTGCCAGCAGCGGTAGTATCATGAGAAAAAATGAGCAGTTCTTC. Translating it yields CASSGSIMRKNEQFF.

DNA of the CDR3: TGTGCCAGCAGCACCGGGACATCCTACAATGAGCAGTTCTTC. This translates into CASSTGTSYNEQFF. The chain employs TRBV2 and TRBJ2-1; a weak D match, TRBD1 (6 bases). V shed 6 bases and J shed 1 base, with 10 bases lying between them. CDR1 and CDR2 (germline): SNHLY, FYNNEI. CDR3 size: 14 residues.

The V and J genes are TRBV7-2 and TRBJ2-2, with D unresolved. Germline CDR1 is SGHTA and CDR2 is FQGNSA. The CDR3 spans 13 residues. V gave up 2 bases and J gave up 6 bases, with 7 bases separating them. CDR3 in amino acids: CASSLLRAGELFF. The CDR3 nucleotides are TGTGCCAGCAGCTTATTGCGCGCCGGGGAGCTGTTTTTT.

The chain recombines TRBV28 with TRBJ2-1, with 14 bases aligning to TRBD2. V was clipped by 5 bases and J by 6 bases; unmatched bases: 3. The length of the CDR3 is 15 residues. Germline V gene lookup returns CDR1 MDHEN and CDR2 SYDVKM. The CDR3 region is CASSQGLAGANEQFF. CDR3 coding DNA: TGTGCCAGCAGTCAGGGACTAGCGGGAGCCAATGAGCAGTTCTTC.

This chain links TRBV4-2 with TRBJ1-2; D is possibly TRBD1 (5 bases). Trimming pared 0 bases from V and 7 bases from J, leaving 9 bases between. The CDR3 length is 13 residues. Germline V gives CDR1 LGHNA, CDR2 YNFKEQ. DNA of the CDR3: TGTGCCAGCAGCCAAGAAATCGGGGGTGGCTACACCTTC. As protein: CASSQEIGGGYTF.

The CDR3 region is CASSSLATEAFF. DNA of the CDR3: TGTGCCAGCAGCTCCTTAGCTACGGAAGCTTTCTTT. The rearrangement joins TRBV11-1 to TRBJ1-1; D uncertain. Per the germline V gene, CDR1 is SGHAT and CDR2 is FQDESV (reference sequence). The CDR3 runs 12 residues. Trimming shortened V by 4 bases and J by 8 bases, and 11 bases separated the two germline ends.

The rearrangement links TRBV6-5 to TRBJ1-2; D might be TRBD1 (5 bases). V lost 6 bases and J lost 3, with 8 bases in between. Germline CDR1 MNHEY, CDR2 SVGAGI. This CDR3 has 12 residues. For the CDR3, the DNA is TGTGCCAGCAGGCCGGGGGACTATGGCTACACCTTC. Amino acid sequence: CASRPGDYGYTF.

This clone was found a few times. The gene calls are TRBV6-5 and TRBJ1-2; 7 positions match TRBD1. V trimming: 10 bases; J trimming: 0 bases; junction bases outside the gene matches: 8. The CDR3 totals 14 residues. Germline V CDR1 and CDR2: MNHEY, SVGAGI. CDR3 amino acids: CATRGTVANYGYTF. CDR3 DNA: TGTGCCACCCGAGGGACAGTAGCTAACTATGGCTACACCTTC.